The 6 T cell receptor beta chains presented below share a single source sample, sequenced in a study of T cells in Graves' hyperthyroidism and ophthalmopathy. Amplified regions were TCR beta CDR3 sequences from RNA transcripts. Using the HTBI primer set, a first-round RT-PCR was run on the TCR CDR3. TCRdb used MiXCR to reprocess the multiplex PCR reads, holding one entry per CDR3 protein. The sample lists around 340,000 distinct CDR3 sequences, more than 11% seen once, with around 25% in the top ten. Material: blood. The origin of the receptors is a woman aged 30 to 39 with Graves' hyperthyroidism.

DNA for the CDR3: TGTGCCAGCACCCTAGGGGGGGAAGGGTACAATGAGCAGTTCTTC. Translation gives CASTLGGEGYNEQFF. V and J are TRBV9 and TRBJ2-1; TRBD2 is a possible D gene (7 bases). This CDR3 spans 15 amino acids. Germline CDR1 is SGDLS and CDR2 is YYNGEE. Trimming removed 6 bases from V and 4 bases from J, with 17 bases in between. The whole variable domain, remainder taken from reference TRBV9 and TRBJ2-1, is DSGVTQTPKHLITATGQRVTLRCSPRSGDLSVYWYQQSLDQGLQFLIQYYNGEERAKGNILERFSAQQFPDLHSELNLSSLELGDSALYFCASTLGGEGYNEQFFGPGTRLTVL.

The V and J genes are TRBV29-1 and TRBJ1-2; D is uncertain. Germline CDR1 and CDR2: SQVTM and ANQGSEA. Deletions cut 5 bases from V and 1 base from J, with 11 bases between. There are 13 residues in the CDR3. DNA of the CDR3: TGCAGCGTTTCCGCAGGCCTTAACTATGGCTACACCTTC. Translating it yields CSVSAGLNYGYTF.

This clonotype appeared many times. The chain recombines TRBV28 with TRBJ2-5; D may match TRBD1 or TRBD2 (5 bases each). Trimming removed 5 bases from V and 2 bases from J, with 12 bases in between. CDR3 length: 14 amino acids. In germline, CDR1 is MDHEN, CDR2 SYDVKM. CDR3 protein: CASSPPGRQETQYF. The CDR3 DNA reads as TGTGCCAGCAGTCCACCGGGACGGCAAGAGACCCAGTACTTC.

This chain links TRBV2 with TRBJ1-1, with no clear D. This CDR3 comprises 15 residues. V was clipped by 2 bases and J by 3 bases, with 13 bases between them. The germline gives CDR1 SNHLY, CDR2 FYNNEI. The CDR3 protein is CASSERQSEDTEAFF. The CDR3 DNA follows: TGTGCCAGCAGTGAAAGGCAGAGTGAAGACACTGAAGCTTTCTTT.

This clonotype came up many times. The gene calls are TRBV3-1 and TRBJ2-7; no firm D call. In germline, CDR1 is LGHDT, CDR2 YNNKEL (reference sequence). The CDR3 spans 13 residues. V gave up 11 bases and J gave up 0 bases, with 14 bases separating them. The CDR3 bases are TGTGCCGCTTCCGGCGGCTACTCCTACGAGCAGTACTTC. Protein sequence: CAASGGYSYEQYF.

This clonotype occurred many times. This chain joins TRBV2 and TRBJ2-1, with D perhaps matching TRBD2 (6 bases). The germline V and J ends were trimmed by 6 bases and 3 bases, with 12 bases remaining between them. CDR1 SNHLY and CDR2 FYNNEI come from the germline V gene. The CDR3 is made up of 14 amino acids. The CDR3 loop is CASRGGAIYNEQFF. CDR3 bases: TGTGCCAGCAGAGGAGGGGCGATCTACAATGAGCAGTTCTTC.